These 23 T cell receptor beta chains were sequenced from one sample in a study of T cell changes during pregnancy in multiple sclerosis. Here immunoSEQ multiplex PCR was the method, and the copy in TCRdb shows in-frame clones only, minus some. Here the sample spans 80,000 or so clones, about 91% being singletons. Sequenced here: peripheral blood, sampled before pregnancy. The origin of the receptors is a female donor with multiple sclerosis, enrolled in a pregnancy study.

The genes are TRBV19 and TRBJ2-7; 8 nucleotides agree with TRBD2. The J segment lost 3 bases and the V segment lost 1 base, leaving 5 bases of the junction unmatched. This CDR3 spans 15 amino acids. Germline CDR1 LNHDA, CDR2 SQIVND (reference sequence). The CDR3 protein is CASSIVGSGDYEQYF. DNA for the CDR3: TGTGCCAGTAGTATAGTTGGTAGCGGGGACTACGAGCAGTACTTC.

This chain connects TRBV30 to TRBJ1-3; no firm D call. The CDR3 runs 14 residues. In germline, CDR1 is GTSNPN, CDR2 SVGIG (reference sequence). Trimming stripped 1 base from V and 0 bases from J, with 7 bases between. Here the CDR3 reads CAWSAGHSGNTIYF. The CDR3 DNA follows: TGTGCCTGGAGTGCCGGTCACTCTGGAAACACCATATATTTT.

This clone was observed a single time. The chain has TRBV7-6 and TRBJ2-3; 8 nucleotides agree with TRBD2. CDR3 length: 16 amino acids. V shed 2 bases, J shed 3 bases, and the junction held 7 bases outside the gene matches. Germline values: CDR1 SGHVS, CDR2 FNYEAQ. The CDR3: CASSLTSGGLTDTQYF. DNA of the CDR3: TGTGCCAGCAGCTTAACCTCGGGAGGGCTGACAGATACGCAGTATTTT.

The genes are TRBV5-1 and TRBJ2-1; TRBD2 matches at 8 bases. Germline V lookup: CDR1 SGHRS, CDR2 YFSETQ. V shed 4 bases, J shed 4 bases, and the junction held 1 base outside the gene matches. The CDR3 spans 13 residues. Here the CDR3 DNA reads TGCGCCAGCAGCACTAGCGGATACAATGAGCAGTTCTTC. This codes for CASSTSGYNEQFF.

The rearrangement links TRBV6-6 to TRBJ2-1; D is unresolved. The germline V gene encodes CDR1 MNHNY and CDR2 SVGAGI (reference sequence). V dropped 5 bases and J dropped 9 bases, with 8 bases sitting between them. The CDR3 sequence is 11 residues long. CDR3 nucleotides: TGTGCCAGCAGTACCCTAGGTGAGCAGTTCTTC. As protein: CASSTLGEQFF.

The CDR3 nucleotides read TGTGCCAGTAGCTGGCTAGCGGGAAAAGTGGGCAATGAGCAGTTCTTC. Its protein product is CASSWLAGKVGNEQFF. The chain joins TRBV19 to TRBJ2-1, with 9 bases identical to TRBD2. Germline CDR1 reads LNHDA; CDR2 reads SQIVND (reference sequence). The CDR3 consists of 16 residues. V gave up 6 bases and J gave up 6 bases; unmatched junction bases: 12.

The chain combines TRBV19 with TRBJ1-5; a possible D gene is TRBD1 (5 bases). This CDR3 comprises 14 residues. Deletions cut 6 bases from V and 3 bases from J, with 12 bases between. Looked up from germline, CDR1 is LNHDA and CDR2 is SQIVND (reference sequence). The CDR3 spells CASSLRQFNQPQHF. In nucleotides, the CDR3 is TGTGCCAGTAGCCTTCGACAGTTCAATCAGCCCCAGCATTTT.

This clone was found a few times. This rearrangement joins TRBV14 to TRBJ2-1; 12 bases are shared with TRBD2. This CDR3 region has 15 residues. From germline, CDR1 is SGHDN and CDR2 FVKESK. The V and J ends lost 2 bases and 5 bases, in that order; junction bases with no gene match: 1. The CDR3 reads CASSQLAGGDNEQFF. CDR3 nucleotide sequence: TGTGCCAGCAGCCAACTAGCGGGAGGGGACAATGAGCAGTTCTTC.

V and J are TRBV28 and TRBJ1-5; D perhaps matches TRBD1 (5 bases). The V and J ends lost 2 bases and 6 bases respectively, with 17 bases between them. The V gene's germline CDR1 is MDHEN and CDR2 SYDVKM. The CDR3 spans 16 residues. Here the CDR3 reads CASSLPLSPGGQPQHF. The CDR3 coding sequence is TGTGCCAGCAGTTTACCTTTATCTCCCGGGGGTCAGCCCCAGCATTTT.

This chain links TRBV7-9 with TRBJ1-2, with TRBD1 matching 8 bases. The V gene end was trimmed by 5 bases and the J gene end by 2 bases; junction bases not matched to a gene: 1. There are 13 residues in the CDR3. Germline CDR1 and CDR2: SEHNR and FQNEAQ (reference sequence). The CDR3 bases are TGTGCCAGCAGCCGGACAGGGAACTATGGCTACACCTTC. Translation: CASSRTGNYGYTF.

There are a few counts of this clone. The same CDR3 can be traced to other DNA sequences in this sample. The chain uses TRBV5-6 and TRBJ2-7; possible D gene TRBD2, 6 bases. Per germline, CDR1 SGHDT and CDR2 YYEEEE. Between the trimmed V and J ends, which lost 4 bases and 0 bases, there was a span of 14 bases. The CDR3 is 15 amino acids. The CDR3 DNA sequence: TGTGCCAGCAGCCCCGGGACTCCCTCCTCCTACGAGCAGTACTTC. Protein: CASSPGTPSSYEQYF.

The CDR3 DNA reads as TGTGCCAGCAGCCTACAGGGGCCTTCCGACGAGCAGTACTTC. It yields the protein CASSLQGPSDEQYF. The V gene is TRBV7-6, the J gene TRBJ2-7; 7 bases fit TRBD1. Germline trimming cut 5 bases from V and 5 bases from J; bases unmatched to any gene: 9. CDR3 length equals 14 residues. CDR1 and CDR2 from the germline V gene are SGHVS and FNYEAQ.

CDR3 nucleotides: TGTGCCAGCAGCTTAGAATGGACTACCACCACCGGGGAGCTGTTTTTT. Its protein product is CASSLEWTTTTGELFF. The chain employs TRBV7-3 and TRBJ2-2, with D possibly matching TRBD2 (6 bases). The CDR3 consists of 16 residues. The V end was cut by 2 bases, the J end by 4 bases, with 14 bases between. The germline V gene encodes CDR1 SGHTA and CDR2 FQGTGA. Drawing the rest from reference TRBV7-3 and TRBJ2-2, the complete variable domain is GAGVSQTPSNKVTEKGKYVELRCDPISGHTALYWYRQSLGQGPEFLIYFQGTGAADDSGLPNDRFFAVRPEGSVSTLKIQRTERGDSAVYLCASSLEWTTTTGELFFGEGSRLTVL.

J is TRBJ2-7 and V is TRBV6-5; 10 bases align to TRBD2. Per germline, CDR1 MNHEY and CDR2 SVGAGI. With V trimmed by 5 bases and J by 2 bases, 3 bases remained unmatched. The CDR3 sequence is 14 residues long. In DNA form, the CDR3 reads TGTGCCAGCAGTACAGGACTAGCGGCCTACGAGCAGTACTTC. Protein sequence: CASSTGLAAYEQYF.

CDR3 sequence (DNA): TGTGCCAGCAGTTACTCCGGGACAGGGAAAGAGACCCAGTACTTC. Its translation is CASSYSGTGKETQYF. The chain is built from TRBV28 and TRBJ2-5; 9 bases align to TRBD1. The V gene end was trimmed by 4 bases and the J gene end by 3 bases; junction bases not matched to a gene: 6. The CDR3 extends over 15 amino acids. In germline, CDR1 is MDHEN, CDR2 SYDVKM.

The DNA of the CDR3 is TGCAGCGTGGCCGGGAGGGCCAGAGAGACCCAGTACTTC. This sequence encodes CSVAGRARETQYF. The chain is built from TRBV29-1 and TRBJ2-5, with 8 nucleotides matching TRBD2. Germline CDR1 reads SQVTM; CDR2 reads ANQGSEA. J was trimmed by 4 bases and V by 6 bases; bases with no gene match: 7. The CDR3 covers 13 residues.

The chain combines TRBV11-2 with TRBJ1-4, with 7 bases that match TRBD1. Unmatched junction bases numbered 3, after V lost 6 bases and J lost 2 bases. The CDR3 totals 14 residues. Per germline, CDR1 SGHAT and CDR2 FQNNGV. The CDR3, as DNA: TGTGCCAGCAGACCAGGGGGGACTAATGAAAAACTGTTTTTT. Translation gives CASRPGGTNEKLFF.

The CDR3 sequence: CASSLGGTSYEQYF. As DNA, the CDR3 is TGTGCCAGCAGCTTAGGCGGGACCTCCTACGAGCAGTACTTC. This chain links TRBV7-8 with TRBJ2-7; a weak D match, TRBD2 (6 bases). Trimming cost V 1 base and J 0 bases, with 7 bases left between them. Germline lookup yields CDR1 SGHVS and CDR2 FQNEAQ. The CDR3 is 14 residues long.

The V call is TRBV5-6, the J call TRBJ1-4, with TRBD1 matching 9 bases. With V trimmed by 7 bases and J by 4 bases, 17 bases remained unmatched. The germline V gene has CDR1 SGHDT and CDR2 YYEEEE. The CDR3 covers 18 residues. The CDR3 DNA sequence: TGTGCCAGCCAGAAAAAACAGGGGGCGGACGGTGGTAATGAAAAACTGTTTTTT. Its translation is CASQKKQGADGGNEKLFF.

The chain uses TRBV4-2 and TRBJ1-5; maybe TRBD1 (6 bases). V gave up 4 bases and J gave up 3 bases, with 19 bases separating them. CDR3 length: 17 amino acids. The germline V gene has CDR1 LGHNA and CDR2 YNFKEQ. In DNA form, the CDR3 reads TGTGCCAGCAGCCTAACAACAGGGACTAAGATCAATCAGCCCCAGCATTTT. Amino acid sequence: CASSLTTGTKINQPQHF.

The gene calls are TRBV7-2 and TRBJ2-1; TRBD2 aligns across 10 bases. The germline V gene has CDR1 SGHTA and CDR2 FQGNSA. The CDR3 has 16 amino acids. V gave up 6 bases and J gave up 7 bases; unmatched junction bases: 12. The CDR3 DNA follows: TGTGCCAGCAGTTCAAATCTAGCGGGAGTAGGTAATGAGCAGTTCTTC. Protein: CASSSNLAGVGNEQFF.

V usage is TRBV7-6 and J usage is TRBJ2-7; 10 bases map to TRBD2. The CDR3 is 16 residues long. Germline V gene sequence: CDR1 SGHVS, CDR2 FNYEAQ. Trimming at V came to 2 bases and at J to 4 bases, leaving 8 bases not matched to a gene. In DNA form, the CDR3 reads TGTGCCAGCAGCTTATGGGGTACTAGCGGGACTTACGAGCAGTACTTC. Translated, it gives CASSLWGTSGTYEQYF.

This clone was observed a few times. This chain uses TRBV2 with TRBJ2-1; D unclear. The V gene's germline CDR1 is SNHLY and CDR2 FYNNEI. V was cut by 10 bases and J by 5 bases, with 33 bases left in between. There are 19 residues in the CDR3. CDR3 nucleotide sequence: TGTGCCACCCTACAAGTAGGAGCTAGAATAATAGGCACACACAATGAGCAGTTCTTC. Translation gives CATLQVGARIIGTHNEQFF.